This passage covers 22 T cell receptor beta chains from one sample sequenced in a study of identifying expanded T cells in peripheral blood. Assay used: immunoSEQ multiplex PCR; TCRdb lists only in-frame clones, some missing. This table holds 85,000 to 120,000 clones, about nine tenths found once. Sample: blood. These receptors were taken from a person aged 18-69 years in good health.

The chain is built from TRBV25-1 and TRBJ2-2, with TRBD1 matching over 9 bases. V dropped 6 bases and J dropped 8; count of bases not matched to a gene: 4. The CDR3 is 13 residues long. Germline V gene lookup returns CDR1 MGHDK and CDR2 SYGVNS. The CDR3 region is CASRDRGEGELFF. Here the CDR3 DNA reads TGTGCCAGCAGGGACAGGGGAGAAGGGGAGCTGTTTTTT.

V and J are TRBV5-1 and TRBJ2-3, with TRBD2 as a possible D gene (6 bases). Germline CDR1 SGHRS, CDR2 YFSETQ. CDR3 length: 15 residues. V was pared by 4 bases and J by 4 bases, with 16 bases between. In nucleotides, the CDR3 is TGCGCCAGCAGCGGGACTCCAAGTTCGGCAGATACGCAGTATTTT. This sequence encodes CASSGTPSSADTQYF.

CDR3 protein: CASSAGRGETQYF. The CDR3 DNA is TGTGCCAGCAGCGCCGGCAGGGGGGAGACCCAGTACTTC. The chain combines TRBV9 with TRBJ2-5; TRBD1 matches 7 bases. The CDR3 has 13 residues. V was clipped by 3 bases and J by 5 bases; unmatched bases: 4. The V gene's germline CDR1 is SGDLS and CDR2 YYNGEE.

This clone was recorded once. The rearrangement links TRBV7-7 to TRBJ2-1; perhaps D is TRBD1 or TRBD2 (6 bases each). The CDR3 extends over 13 amino acids. Trimming took 5 bases from V and 8 from J, leaving 13 bases between them. Germline loops: CDR1 SSHAT, CDR2 FNYEAQ (reference sequence). CDR3 region: CASSTHREDEQFF. DNA of the CDR3: TGTGCCAGCAGCACCCACAGGGAGGATGAGCAGTTCTTC.

This chain links TRBV7-2 with TRBJ2-7; no clear D. This CDR3 is 13 amino acids long. The V end was cut by 6 bases, the J end by 1 base, with 10 bases between. Germline V gene sequence: CDR1 SGHTA, CDR2 FQGNSA. The CDR3 DNA is TGTGCCAGCAGTTTACCCGCTTCCTACGAGCAGTACTTC. This sequence encodes CASSLPASYEQYF. Full variable domain (outside the CDR3, taken from reference TRBV7-2 and TRBJ2-7): GAGVSQSPSNKVTEKGKDVELRCDPISGHTALYWYRQSLGQGLEFLIYFQGNSAPDKSGLPSDRFSAERTGGSVSTLTIQRTQQEDSAVYLCASSLPASYEQYFGPGTRLTVT.

The chain uses TRBV18 and TRBJ1-1, with 10 bases identical to TRBD1. Germline V lookup: CDR1 KGHSH, CDR2 LQKENI. V shed 0 bases and J 4 bases; nucleotides not matched to a gene: 2. The CDR3 extends over 15 amino acids. Here the CDR3 DNA reads TGTGCCAGCTCACCACCGGGACAGGGGCGCACTGAAGCTTTCTTT. This sequence encodes CASSPPGQGRTEAFF.

The chain recombines TRBV2 with TRBJ2-4, with 9 nucleotides matching TRBD2. Germline V lookup: CDR1 SNHLY, CDR2 FYNNEI. CDR3 length equals 16 residues. The ends lost 2 bases at V and 5 bases at J; junction bases unmatched: 7. The CDR3 reads CASSEPASGVQNIQYF. The CDR3 coding sequence is TGTGCCAGCAGTGAACCCGCTAGCGGGGTCCAAAACATTCAGTACTTC.

This sequence joins TRBV6-5 and TRBJ2-7; 7 bases match TRBD2. With 5 bases clipped from V and 9 bases from J, the junction kept 13 bases outside the gene matches. Germline CDR1 reads MNHEY; CDR2 reads SVGAGI. The CDR3 loop spans 14 amino acids. The CDR3 bases are TGTGCCAGCAGTGTTAGCGGGCTGCATAGGGTGCAGTACTTC. Its protein is CASSVSGLHRVQYF.

The chain joins TRBV5-4 to TRBJ2-6, with D unresolved. Trimming stripped 0 bases from V and 3 bases from J, with 13 bases between. Germline V lookup: CDR1 SGHNT, CDR2 YYREEE (reference sequence). CDR3 length: 17 amino acids. This CDR3 is CASSLGLLSYGANVLTF. DNA for the CDR3: TGTGCCAGCAGCTTGGGGCTTCTGAGTTATGGGGCCAACGTCCTGACTTTC.

In DNA form, the CDR3 reads TGTGCCAGTAGTATAGAAAGTTGGGAAGGGCTGTTTTTT. Encoded protein: CASSIESWEGLFF. The chain recombines TRBV19 with TRBJ2-2; D is uncertain. Germline values: CDR1 LNHDA, CDR2 SQIVND (reference sequence). The CDR3 is 13 amino acids. The ends were cut back, 0 bases at V and 13 bases at J, with 12 bases in the middle.

This clone has only one observation. This sequence joins TRBV19 and TRBJ1-2; possible D gene TRBD1, 5 bases. Germline CDR1 is LNHDA and CDR2 is SQIVND (reference sequence). The CDR3 loop spans 15 amino acids. V lost 5 bases, J lost 0 bases, and 13 bases lay in between. The CDR3 is CASSPRTRTNYGYTF. The CDR3 DNA reads TGTGCCAGTAGTCCCCGGACACGAACTAACTATGGCTACACCTTC.

This chain uses TRBV9 with TRBJ2-6, with TRBD1 identical over 9 bases. CDR3 length: 15 amino acids. V was clipped by 2 bases and J by 3 bases; unmatched bases: 0. CDR1 and CDR2 from the germline V gene are SGDLS and YYNGEE. CDR3 amino acids: CASSVTGGGANVLTF. The DNA for the CDR3 is TGTGCCAGCAGCGTGACAGGGGGTGGGGCCAACGTCCTGACTTTC.

This chain uses TRBV7-2 with TRBJ2-2; TRBD2 matches at 8 bases. Trimming cost V 5 bases and J 6 bases; bases outside gene matches: 14. The CDR3 is 17 residues long. CDR1 SGHTA and CDR2 FQGNSA come from the germline V gene. The CDR3 is CASSRLPPGGFAGELFF. The CDR3 DNA sequence: TGTGCCAGCAGCCGTCTCCCCCCGGGGGGGTTCGCCGGGGAGCTGTTTTTT.

This sequence joins TRBV6-6 and TRBJ1-3; D is possibly TRBD1 (6 bases). Between the trimmed V and J ends, which lost 3 bases and 7 bases, there was a span of 16 bases. This CDR3 comprises 15 residues. Germline values: CDR1 MNHNY, CDR2 SVGAGI (reference sequence). CDR3 sequence reads: CASSYQGGGSNTIYF. Here the CDR3 DNA reads TGTGCCAGCAGTTATCAAGGAGGGGGGTCGAACACCATATATTTT.

This chain joins TRBV4-2 and TRBJ2-1; D is unclear. Germline V gene lookup returns CDR1 LGHNA and CDR2 YNFKEQ. V gave up 0 bases and J gave up 7 bases, with 13 bases separating them. This CDR3 spans 15 amino acids. Here the CDR3 reads CASSQDQVGRNEQFF. DNA of the CDR3: TGTGCCAGCAGCCAAGATCAGGTAGGGCGAAATGAGCAGTTCTTC.

The V gene is TRBV7-9, the J gene TRBJ1-3, with D possibly TRBD1 on 6 matching bases. This CDR3 has 17 amino acids. Germline V gene data show CDR1 as SEHNR and CDR2 as FQNEAQ (reference sequence). Trimming stripped 1 base from V and 2 bases from J, with 15 bases between. CDR3 DNA sequence: TGTGCCAGCAGCTTAGAGATACAGGGCAGGGCTGGAAACACCATATATTTT. Translated: CASSLEIQGRAGNTIYF.

V is TRBV6-5 and J is TRBJ1-2; no clear D. The CDR3 has 15 residues. Germline lookup yields CDR1 MNHEY and CDR2 SVGAGI. V shed 6 bases and J shed 8 bases, with 22 bases lying between them. CDR3 protein: CASSSPRAGGMGYTF. In DNA form, the CDR3 reads TGTGCCAGCAGCTCTCCTCGGGCGGGTGGTATGGGCTACACCTTC.

This clone was observed a single time. The chain uses TRBV18 and TRBJ2-7; D call uncertain. CDR1 and CDR2 from the germline V gene are KGHSH and LQKENI. Trimming removed 2 bases at V and 2 bases at J, with 10 bases between. This CDR3 has 14 residues. CDR3 bases: TGTGCCAGCTCACCATTTCCCGGTACCTACGAGCAGTACTTC. Amino acids: CASSPFPGTYEQYF. The full variable domain, rest sourced from reference TRBV18 and TRBJ2-7, is NAGVMQNPRHLVRRRGQEARLRCSPMKGHSHVYWYRQLPEEGLKFMVYLQKENIIDESGMPKERFSAEFPKEGPSILRIQQVVRGDSAAYFCASSPFPGTYEQYFGPGTRLTVT.

For the CDR3, the DNA is TGTGCCAGCTCACTAGACAGGGGCTACAATGAGCAGTTCTTC. Amino acid sequence: CASSLDRGYNEQFF. V gene TRBV18 combines with J gene TRBJ2-1, with 8 bases lining up with TRBD1. J was trimmed by 3 bases and V by 4 bases; bases with no gene match: 2. The germline V gene encodes CDR1 KGHSH and CDR2 LQKENI. This CDR3 has 14 amino acids.

The gene calls are TRBV5-5 and TRBJ2-7; 8 nucleotides align to TRBD1. From germline, CDR1 is SGHKS and CDR2 YYEKEE (reference sequence). Trimming removed 0 bases from V and 0 bases from J; junction bases left unmatched: 14. The CDR3 covers 19 residues. The CDR3 is CASSLAPTVTGASSYEQYF. In DNA form, the CDR3 reads TGTGCCAGCAGCTTGGCCCCCACGGTGACAGGGGCAAGCTCCTACGAGCAGTACTTC. Filled out from reference TRBV5-5 and TRBJ2-7, the complete variable domain reads DAGVTQSPTHLIKTRGQQVTLRCSPISGHKSVSWYQQVLGQGPQFIFQYYEKEERGRGNFPDRFSARQFPNYSSELNVNALLLGDSALYLCASSLAPTVTGASSYEQYFGPGTRLTVT.

The chain joins TRBV9 to TRBJ2-7, with D uncertain. Germline assignment: CDR1 SGDLS and CDR2 YYNGEE. Trimming removed 0 bases at V and 3 bases at J, with 10 bases between. The CDR3 sequence is 14 residues long. The CDR3 sequence is CASSVGPQVYEQYF. The CDR3 region has the DNA TGTGCCAGCAGCGTAGGGCCCCAGGTCTACGAGCAGTACTTC.

V and J are TRBV7-2 and TRBJ2-7; 11 bases match TRBD2. V trimming: 8 bases; J trimming: 3 bases; junction bases outside the gene matches: 12. There are 16 residues in the CDR3. Germline V gives CDR1 SGHTA, CDR2 FQGNSA. CDR3 DNA sequence: TGTGCCAGCGGACTAGGGGGGCTAGCGGGAGGCTACGAGCAGTACTTC. Its translation is CASGLGGLAGGYEQYF.